This is a list of T cell receptor beta chains from one sample in a study of radiation and T cells in renal cell carcinoma. Assay: immunoSEQ multiplex PCR; the TCRdb copy retains only in-frame clones and omits some. Here the sample spans under 100,000 clones, 75% to 85% being singletons. Material: blood, obtained from a patient whose treatment included radiotherapy and nephrectomy. These receptors came from a man aged 55 to 69 with renal cell carcinoma. CDR3s include the opening cysteine and the closing phenylalanine or tryptophan. A D gene is named only where the DNA matches it firmly. Expanded clones get a size class; other rows say once, few or many, or leave the size out.

clone size	D gene	V gene	J gene	CDR3 protein	CDR3 DNA
-	TRBD2	TRBV13	TRBJ2-3	CASSLTAFSGRATDTQYF	TGTGCCAGCAGCTTAACCGCCTTTAGCGGGAGAGCGACAGATACGCAGTATTTT
-	TRBD1	TRBV7-2	TRBJ2-5	CASSTGDGETQYF	TGTGCCAGCAGCACAGGGGATGGAGAGACCCAGTACTTC
-	-	TRBV7-8	TRBJ2-3	CASSTRLGATDTQYF	TGTGCCAGCAGCACCCGACTGGGTGCCACAGATACGCAGTATTTT
few	-	TRBV29-1	TRBJ1-1	CSALRAANTEAFF	TGCAGCGCTTTGAGGGCCGCGAACACTGAAGCTTTCTTT
many	TRBD1	TRBV7-8	TRBJ2-7	CASSYGGQEDYEQYF	TGTGCCAGCAGCTACGGAGGACAGGAGGACTACGAGCAGTACTTC
-	-	TRBV5-1	TRBJ2-1	CASSLPGPSPEQFF	TGCGCCAGCAGCTTGCCGGGACCTTCGCCTGAGCAGTTCTTC
-	TRBD2	TRBV19	TRBJ2-3	CASSIDIAGGADTQYF	TGTGCCAGTAGTATAGATATAGCGGGAGGCGCAGATACGCAGTATTTT
-	-	TRBV5-6	TRBJ2-3	CASSNTRTGTQYF	TGTGCCAGCAGTAACACTAGGACCGGTACGCAGTATTTT
-	TRBD2	TRBV19	TRBJ2-7	CASSASGTSNYEQYF	TGTGCCAGTAGTGCCTCCGGGACTAGCAACTACGAGCAGTACTTC
-	TRBD1	TRBV6-6	TRBJ2-1	CASSYTGQGGNEQFF	TGTGCCAGCAGTTACACGGGACAGGGAGGCAATGAGCAGTTCTTC
-	TRBD1	TRBV5-4	TRBJ2-1	CASSPQGNSYNEQFF	TGTGCCAGCAGCCCACAGGGGAACTCCTACAATGAGCAGTTCTTC
few	-	TRBV7-9	TRBJ2-1	CASSLAVRGQQFF	TGTGCCAGCAGCTTAGCCGTACGGGGCCAGCAGTTCTTC
few	-	TRBV10-3	TRBJ2-1	CAISESFNEQFF	TGTGCCATCAGTGAGTCGTTCAATGAGCAGTTCTTC
once	-	TRBV14	TRBJ1-4	CASSLRDLSPSSEKLFF	TGTGCCAGCAGCCTCCGGGACCTTAGCCCTTCTTCTGAAAAACTGTTTTTT
-	TRBD2	TRBV4-1	TRBJ2-5	CASSQGYSGTSVWETQYF	TGCGCCAGCAGCCAAGGATACTCCGGGACTAGCGTATGGGAGACCCAGTACTTC
once	TRBD1	TRBV27	TRBJ2-7	CASSLLGGGQYF	TGTGCCAGCAGTTTATTAGGGGGCGGGCAGTACTTC
once	-	TRBV27	TRBJ2-1	CASSFGRGNEQFF	TGTGCCAGCAGTTTTGGGCGGGGCAATGAGCAGTTCTTC
-	TRBD2	TRBV19	TRBJ2-1	CASSRGLAGGMVQFF	TGTGCCAGTAGTAGGGGACTAGCGGGAGGGATGGTGCAGTTCTTC
-	-	TRBV11-2	TRBJ2-3	CASSLGGGTYTDTQYF	TGTGCCAGCAGCTTAGGGGGAGGAACCTACACAGATACGCAGTATTTT
-	TRBD2	TRBV9	TRBJ2-4	CASSVVSGTAKNIQYF	TGTGCCAGCAGCGTTGTTAGCGGGACGGCCAAAAACATTCAGTACTTC
few	-	TRBV7-9	TRBJ1-1	CASSSWGSGNTEAFF	TGTGCCAGCAGCTCGTGGGGGTCAGGGAACACTGAAGCTTTCTTT
-	-	TRBV7-8	TRBJ2-1	CASSPGTLYNEQFF	TGTGCCAGCAGCCCGGGGACTTTATACAATGAGCAGTTCTTC
-	-	TRBV11-2	TRBJ2-7	CASSLGTYEQYF	TGTGCCAGCAGCTTAGGTACCTACGAGCAGTACTTC
-	-	TRBV27	TRBJ1-3	CASSPLLGNTIYF	TGTGCCAGCAGTCCTTTACTTGGAAACACCATATATTTT
-	TRBD1	TRBV28	TRBJ2-5	CASTHRGYQETQYF	TGTGCCAGCACACACAGGGGGTACCAAGAGACCCAGTACTTC
-	TRBD1	TRBV18	TRBJ2-7	CASSQARDRFDEQYF	TGTGCCAGCTCACAGGCCCGGGACAGGTTCGACGAGCAGTACTTC
-	TRBD1	TRBV10-3	TRBJ1-2	CAIWGQNYGYTF	TGTGCCATCTGGGGACAGAACTATGGCTACACCTTC
once	-	TRBV6-5	TRBJ1-4	CASSSSWEGKLFF	TGTGCCAGCAGTTCCTCTTGGGAGGGGAAACTGTTTTTT
-	TRBD2	TRBV7-2	TRBJ2-7	CASSWGGSQNYEQYF	TGTGCCAGCAGCTGGGGGGGGAGCCAAAACTACGAGCAGTACTTC
-	TRBD2	TRBV27	TRBJ2-2	CASSFRGLAGGLIGELFF	TGTGCCAGCAGTTTCCGGGGGCTCGCGGGAGGGCTTATCGGGGAGCTGTTTTTT
-	-	TRBV7-2	TRBJ2-5	CASSLGLETQYF	TGTGCCAGCAGCTTAGGTTTAGAGACCCAGTACTTC
-	TRBD2	TRBV6-1	TRBJ2-7	CASTDEREGEREQYF	TGTGCCAGCACTGACGAGCGGGAGGGCGAACGGGAGCAGTACTTC
-	-	TRBV5-4	TRBJ2-1	CASSPDLSSYNEQFF	TGTGCCAGCAGCCCGGACTTGAGCTCCTACAATGAGCAGTTCTTC
-	TRBD1	TRBV27	TRBJ2-4	CASSLTGGTNIQYF	TGTGCCAGCAGCCTGACAGGGGGCACAAACATTCAGTACTTC
-	-	TRBV4-1	TRBJ2-7	CASSQYTTEANPLEQYF	TGCGCCAGCAGCCAATACACTACAGAGGCAAATCCCCTCGAGCAGTACTTC
-	TRBD1	TRBV5-5	TRBJ1-1	CASRIGSRGGAWTEAFF	TGTGCCAGCAGAATTGGGAGTCGAGGGGGCGCATGGACTGAAGCTTTCTTT
-	-	TRBV5-1	TRBJ1-1	CASSQAMNTEAFF	TGCGCCAGCAGCCAGGCCATGAACACTGAAGCTTTCTTT
-	TRBD2	TRBV11-1	TRBJ2-1	CASSLARLAGGDEQFF	TGTGCCAGCAGCTTAGCCCGCCTAGCGGGAGGGGATGAGCAGTTCTTC
-	TRBD1	TRBV27	TRBJ1-4	CASSLSRGEKLFF	TGTGCCAGCAGTTTAAGCAGGGGGGAAAAACTGTTTTTT
-	TRBD2	TRBV14	TRBJ2-2	CASSQRLAGGNLNTGELFF	TGTGCCAGCAGCCAAAGGCTAGCGGGAGGGAACTTGAACACCGGGGAGCTGTTTTTT
-	TRBD1	TRBV28	TRBJ2-7	CASSLPGTGSYEQYF	TGTGCCAGCAGTTTACCCGGGACAGGCTCCTACGAGCAGTACTTC
-	TRBD1	TRBV9	TRBJ1-1	CASSTDRGLRNTEAFF	TGTGCCAGCAGCACCGACAGGGGTTTGAGGAACACTGAAGCTTTCTTT
-	-	TRBV6-6	TRBJ2-3	CASSPSGTRNPDTQYF	TGTGCCAGCAGTCCCTCCGGGACACGAAATCCAGATACGCAGTATTTT
-	TRBD1	TRBV29-1	TRBJ2-7	CSVCSTRGRETYEQYF	TGCAGCGTTTGTTCCACCAGGGGGCGCGAAACCTACGAGCAGTACTTC
-	-	TRBV28	TRBJ1-3	CASRLGSSGNTIYF	TGTGCCAGCAGACTAGGGTCCTCTGGAAACACCATATATTTT
-	TRBD1	TRBV10-3	TRBJ1-1	CAVTGSDTEAFF	TGTGCCGTGACAGGGTCGGACACTGAAGCTTTCTTT
-	TRBD1	TRBV29-1	TRBJ2-3	CSVVQGADTQYF	TGCAGCGTTGTTCAGGGGGCAGATACGCAGTATTTT
-	-	TRBV15	TRBJ2-1	CATSPGFYNEQFF	TGTGCCACCAGCCCGGGGTTCTACAATGAGCAGTTCTTC
-	-	TRBV6-6	TRBJ1-6	CASSHDTGRSPLHF	TGTGCCAGCAGCCATGATACAGGGAGATCACCCCTCCACTTT
-	TRBD1	TRBV4-3	TRBJ2-3	CASSQGTGSRSTDTQYF	TGCGCCAGCAGCCAAGGGACAGGCTCTCGTAGCACAGATACGCAGTATTTT
-	-	TRBV11-3	TRBJ2-1	CASSPGGVPYNEQFF	TGTGCCAGCAGCCCAGGAGGGGTTCCATACAATGAGCAGTTCTTC
medium-sized	-	TRBV7-9	TRBJ1-5	CASSSRAGNQPQHF	TGTGCCAGCAGCTCCCGAGCAGGCAATCAGCCCCAGCATTTT
-	TRBD1	TRBV19	TRBJ1-1	CASRRTGADEAFF	TGTGCCAGTAGACGGACAGGTGCCGATGAAGCTTTCTTT
-	TRBD2	TRBV5-1	TRBJ2-3	CASSSLSGSYDTQYF	TGCGCCAGCAGCTCGCTCAGCGGGAGTTACGATACGCAGTATTTT
-	-	TRBV28	TRBJ2-3	CASSYSADTQYF	TGTGCCAGCAGTTACAGTGCGGATACGCAGTATTTT
-	-	TRBV5-1	TRBJ2-1	CASSSGAGSNNEQFF	TGCGCCAGCAGCTCGGGGGCGGGAAGCAACAATGAGCAGTTCTTC
-	-	TRBV10-2	TRBJ1-5	CASSELGATNQPQHF	TGCGCCAGCAGTGAACTAGGGGCAACCAATCAGCCCCAGCATTTT
-	-	TRBV5-8	TRBJ2-7	CASSFLTSPGSHRTYEQYF	TGTGCCAGCAGCTTCCTTACCTCGCCAGGGTCCCATCGTACCTACGAGCAGTACTTC
-	-	TRBV10-2	TRBJ2-1	CASRSPQYEQFF	TGCGCCAGCAGGAGCCCCCAATATGAGCAGTTCTTC